This is a list of T cell receptor beta chains from one sample in a study of Graves' ophthalmopathy and Graves' hyperthyroidism. One entry per CDR3 protein results from TCRdb running MiXCR on the multiplex PCR reads. Seen here are approximately 700,000 distinct CDR3 sequences, about two fifths observed once, and the top ten hold more than 3%. Sequences were obtained from peripheral blood. All receptors derive from an adult man with Graves' ophthalmopathy. Each CDR3 is given with its conserved first and last residue.

length,V,J,CDR3
17,TRBV19,TRBJ2-2,CASSLFRLADHTGELFF
16,TRBV15,TRBJ2-5,CATSRDLAGGLETQYF
15,TRBV27,TRBJ2-6,CARTGGSSGANVLTF
11,TRBV10-3,TRBJ1-1,CASRRPTEAFF
16,TRBV4-2,TRBJ2-7,CASSQDPQQASYEQYF
16,TRBV25-1,TRBJ2-7,CASSVGLAGESYEQYF
15,TRBV29-1,TRBJ1-1,CSVEADARGDTEAFF
13,TRBV9,TRBJ2-5,CASSAGGEETQYF
12,TRBV20-1,.,CSARPSGTQQFF
14,TRBV27,TRBJ1-4,CASSGSMTGEKLFF
12,TRBV10-3,TRBJ1-1,CAIGPGGSEAFF
18,TRBV12-3/TRBV12-4,TRBJ1-1,CASSLVGAGIPMNTEAFF
14,TRBV12-3/TRBV12-4,TRBJ1-3,CASSQTGGPNTIYF
14,TRBV6-2/TRBV6-3,TRBJ1-5,CAISEGQDRQPQHF
15,TRBV5-6,TRBJ1-1,CASSLEQGLYTEAFF
15,TRBV2,TRBJ2-3,CASRIRGLATDTQYF
15,TRBV2,TRBJ2-6,CASSAAGPGANVLTF
15,TRBV5-1,TRBJ2-2,CASSLNSGNTGELFF
14,TRBV25-1,TRBJ2-6,CASRGRVVEGTEAF
15,TRBV4-1,TRBJ2-7,CASSQGLAGLYEQYF
15,TRBV7-2,TRBJ2-7,CASSPGLGVGGEQYF
14,TRBV25-1,TRBJ1-2,CASSEFQVDYGYTF
12,TRBV9,TRBJ2-5,CASSPGGARQYF